This T cell receptor beta chain was found in a study of blood T cell repertoires in COVID-19. Across the study: From the United States, Italy and Spain came samples of acute and convalescent COVID-19.

Deletions cut 3 bases from V and 10 bases from J, with 13 bases between. The CDR3 extends over 14 amino acids. The V gene's germline CDR1 is LNHDA and CDR2 SQIVND (reference sequence). This clone occurred a few times. In the original processing: Amplification from reference gene primers served as the basis for estimated nucleated cell counts. Profiled with immunoSEQ multiplex PCR; TCRdb holds only in-frame clones, not every one. V and J calls and clone size are copied from that table; D and trimming were computed from the DNA. This sample has nearly 55,000 clones, with 86% found just once. The source material was peripheral blood. V usage is TRBV19 and J usage is TRBJ1-6; maybe TRBD1 (5 bases). This TCR was recovered from an older man with active COVID-19. The CDR3 region has the DNA TGTGCCAGTAGTATCGACAGTGGAGACTCACCCCTCCACTTT. The encoded protein is CASSIDSGDSPLHF.